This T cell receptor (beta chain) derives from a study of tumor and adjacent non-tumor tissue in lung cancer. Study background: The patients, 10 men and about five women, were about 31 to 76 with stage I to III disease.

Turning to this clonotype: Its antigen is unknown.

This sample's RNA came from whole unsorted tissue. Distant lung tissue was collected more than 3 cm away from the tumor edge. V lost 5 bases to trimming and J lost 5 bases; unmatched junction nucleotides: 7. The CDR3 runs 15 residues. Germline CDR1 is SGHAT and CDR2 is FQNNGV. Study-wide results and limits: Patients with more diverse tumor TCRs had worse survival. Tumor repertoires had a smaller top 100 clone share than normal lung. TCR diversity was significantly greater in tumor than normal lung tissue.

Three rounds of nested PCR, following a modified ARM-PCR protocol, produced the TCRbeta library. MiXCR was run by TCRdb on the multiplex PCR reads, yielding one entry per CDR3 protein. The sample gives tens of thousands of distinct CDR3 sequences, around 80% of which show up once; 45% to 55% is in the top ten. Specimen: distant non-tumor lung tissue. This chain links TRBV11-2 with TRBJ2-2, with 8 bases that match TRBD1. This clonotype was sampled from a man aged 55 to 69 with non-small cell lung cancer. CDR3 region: CASSAGQELTGELFF. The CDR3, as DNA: TGTGCCAGCAGCGCGGGACAGGAGCTTACCGGGGAGCTGTTTTTT.